These 10 T cell receptor beta chains were all obtained from the same sample, sequenced in a study of shared clonotypes between healthy human individuals (dated by TCRdb to between 2020 and 2021). Library method: the immunoSEQ multiplex PCR assay. TCRdb mirrors the immuneACCESS table, restricted to in-frame sequences. Some clones are absent from its copies; in checked studies, under half trace to an unresolved V gene, and the reason for the others is unknown. This sample gives 1 million to 1.2 million clones in total; approximately 80% of them show up just once. The ten largest clones capture 0.89% of the sample. Material for sequencing was memory CD4+ T cells from PBMCs. Sample cell subset or site, as interpreted from the label and publication: CD45RA-negative fraction. Receptors were obtained from a man aged 18 to 29 in good health. Some clones in this sample may be carry-over from other donors' samples.

The table lists this clone with a few counts. The chain recombines TRBV7-2 with TRBJ2-1, with no clear D. Germline CDR1 and CDR2: SGHTA and FQGNSA. This CDR3 contains 15 residues. V dropped 5 bases and J dropped 0 bases, with 11 bases sitting between them. As DNA, the CDR3 is TGTGCCAGCAGCATTAGCAGTAGCTCCTACAATGAGCAGTTCTTC. Residues: CASSISSSSYNEQFF.

The CDR3 sequence: CASSLGTDTQYF. CDR3 in DNA: TGTGCCAGCAGCTTAGGAACAGATACGCAGTATTTT. The chain has TRBV7-8 and TRBJ2-3; D remains unclear. V was cut by 1 base and J by 3 bases, with 2 bases left in between. The CDR3 loop spans 12 amino acids. Germline V gene lookup returns CDR1 SGHVS and CDR2 FQNEAQ.

CDR3 sequence (DNA): TGTGCCAGCAGTTACGGGACAGGGAACCATGAGCAGTTCTTC. Its protein product is CASSYGTGNHEQFF. This chain joins TRBV6-5 and TRBJ2-1, with 9 bases aligning to TRBD1. V lost 2 bases to trimming and J lost 8 bases; unmatched junction nucleotides: 4. CDR3 size: 14 residues. In germline, CDR1 is MNHEY, CDR2 SVGAGI.

With regard to this clone: Other DNA sequences in this sample translate to the same CDR3. The DNA for the CDR3 is TGTGCCAGCAGCGTAGGACGGGATACGCAGTATTTT. This codes for CASSVGRDTQYF. The gene calls are TRBV9 and TRBJ2-3; D not certain. From germline, CDR1 is SGDLS and CDR2 YYNGEE. The V and J ends lost 0 bases and 6 bases respectively, with 5 bases between them. This CDR3 comprises 12 residues.

This clone was observed a single time. The rearrangement links TRBV9 to TRBJ2-4, with D perhaps given as TRBD1 or TRBD2 (5 bases each). The CDR3 loop spans 16 amino acids. Trimming removed 2 bases from V and 5 bases from J, with 17 bases in between. Germline V gene lookup returns CDR1 SGDLS and CDR2 YYNGEE. Written as DNA, the CDR3 is TGTGCCAGCAGCGTGGGACCGAGAAAAGGGGAAAACATTCAGTACTTC. Its translation: CASSVGPRKGENIQYF.

At least ten counts were recorded for this clone. The V and J genes are TRBV28 and TRBJ2-7; 11 bases fit TRBD2. In germline, CDR1 is MDHEN, CDR2 SYDVKM. The CDR3 is made up of 16 amino acids. Unmatched junction bases numbered 8, after V lost 7 bases and J lost 0 bases. Here the CDR3 DNA reads TGTGCCAGCATAGGTAGCGGGAGGGCGAGCTCCTACGAGCAGTACTTC. Protein sequence: CASIGSGRASSYEQYF.

For the CDR3, the DNA is TGTGCCAGCGCGGGACTAGCGGGAGCAGGTGCCGAGCAGTACTTC. Translating gives CASAGLAGAGAEQYF. The chain joins TRBV18 to TRBJ2-7, with TRBD2 matching 14 bases. This CDR3 is built from 15 residues. V trimming: 8 bases; J trimming: 6 bases; junction bases outside the gene matches: 9. Per germline, CDR1 KGHSH and CDR2 LQKENI.

The V call is TRBV6-1, the J call TRBJ1-5, with 8 bases lining up with TRBD1. Germline CDR1 and CDR2: MNHNS and SASEGT. CDR3 length: 15 residues. Trimming cost V 6 bases and J 5 bases; bases outside gene matches: 9. CDR3 sequence (DNA): TGTGCCAGCAGGAGAGACAGGGGTTGGGATCAGCCCCAGCATTTT. This gives the protein CASRRDRGWDQPQHF.

The chain recombines TRBV5-6 with TRBJ2-3; 13 nucleotides line up with TRBD2. CDR1 and CDR2 from the germline V gene are SGHDT and YYEEEE. V was clipped by 1 base and J by 4 bases; unmatched bases: 6. The CDR3 length is 17 residues. CDR3 in amino acids: CASSLLLAGGPADTQYF. The CDR3 nucleotides are TGTGCCAGCAGCTTGTTACTAGCGGGAGGGCCTGCAGATACGCAGTATTTT.

This clone was detected a few times. V usage is TRBV29-1 and J usage is TRBJ1-2, with D tentatively TRBD1 (5 bases). Germline V gene sequence: CDR1 SQVTM, CDR2 ANQGSEA. The CDR3 has 11 residues. The V end lost 3 bases, the J end lost 8 bases, and 10 bases lay between the germline ends. The CDR3 DNA is TGCAGCGTTGAGGTAGGGGTCGGCTACACCTTC. Protein sequence: CSVEVGVGYTF.